Listed below are T cell receptor beta chains from one sample, sequenced in a study of OX40 agonist ivuxolimab in advanced cancers. Using immunoSEQ multiplex PCR, the repertoire was profiled, and TCRdb retains in-frame clones only, with some absent. The sample carries some 100,000 clones, approximately 90% recorded once. Sample: CD4+ or CD8+ T cells sorted from blood, taken in a trial of the OX40 agonist ivuxolimab. The receptors derive from an adult with an advanced solid tumor such as melanoma, head and neck, liver or kidney cancer. Each CDR3 is given with its conserved first and last residue. The order of the fields is J gene, D gene, clone size, V gene, CDR3 protein, CDR3 DNA. A D gene is named only where the DNA matches it firmly. Not every row has a clone size; where given, it reads once, few, many or a size class.

>TRBJ1-5|.|.|TRBV7-2
CASSFPGQPQHF
TGTGCCAGCAGCTTCCCAGGTCAGCCCCAGCATTTT
>TRBJ2-1|TRBD2|.|TRBV18
CASSPSTSGYNEQFF
TGTGCCAGCTCACCATCGACTAGCGGCTACAATGAGCAGTTCTTC
>TRBJ2-7|.|.|TRBV28
CASTAWGYEQYF
TGTGCCAGCACCGCCTGGGGCTACGAGCAGTACTTC
>TRBJ2-3|.|.|TRBV9
CASSNRDTQGTDTQYF
TGTGCCAGCAGCAACCGGGACACCCAAGGCACAGATACGCAGTATTTT
>TRBJ2-7|.|.|TRBV27
CASSGQSKGSYEQYF
TGTGCCAGCAGTGGACAGTCGAAGGGCTCCTACGAGCAGTACTTC
>TRBJ1-5|TRBD1|few|TRBV28
CASSFRDRGFQPQHF
TGTGCCAGCAGTTTCCGGGACAGGGGGTTCCAGCCCCAGCATTTT
>TRBJ2-2|TRBD2|.|TRBV6-1
CASSATSGRATGELFF
TGTGCCAGCAGTGCGACTAGCGGGAGGGCCACCGGGGAGCTGTTTTTT
>TRBJ2-1|.|once|TRBV14
CASSQAGFYNEQFF
TGTGCCAGCAGCCAAGCAGGGTTCTACAATGAGCAGTTCTTC
>TRBJ2-7|TRBD1|.|TRBV19
CASSRVRDRATYEQYF
TGTGCCAGTAGTAGGGTTCGGGACAGGGCCACCTACGAGCAGTACTTC
>TRBJ1-5|TRBD1|.|TRBV19
CASSPKVDRNQPQHF
TGTGCCAGTAGTCCCAAAGTGGACAGGAATCAGCCCCAGCATTTT
>TRBJ2-3|.|.|TRBV6-5
CASSPGARVQYF
TGTGCCAGCAGTCCTGGGGCCAGGGTGCAGTATTTT
>TRBJ2-1|TRBD2|.|TRBV5-4
CASNKLAGGPGNEQFF
TGTGCCAGCAACAAATTAGCGGGAGGGCCGGGCAATGAGCAGTTCTTC
>TRBJ2-5|.|.|TRBV7-9
CAGVGQNQETQYF
TGTGCCGGGGTCGGGCAGAACCAAGAGACCCAGTACTTC
>TRBJ2-7|.|.|TRBV4-3
CASSQVGGTEQYF
TGCGCCAGCAGCCAGGTGGGGGGAACCGAGCAGTACTTC
>TRBJ2-1|.|.|TRBV4-2
CASSQERGSFYNEQFF
TGTGCCAGCAGCCAAGAACGAGGGAGTTTTTACAATGAGCAGTTCTTC
>TRBJ2-3|TRBD2|.|TRBV19
CASSIGRTSGGGDTQYF
TGTGCCAGTAGTATAGGGCGGACTAGCGGGGGCGGCGATACGCAGTATTTT
>TRBJ2-3|.|.|TRBV18
CASSPGSPLGPPTDTQYF
TGTGCCAGCTCACCTGGGAGCCCACTAGGCCCCCCCACAGATACGCAGTATTTT
>TRBJ2-1|TRBD2|.|TRBV29-1
CSVGAGGTPTYNEQFF
TGCAGCGTTGGGGCGGGAGGTACCCCAACGTACAATGAGCAGTTCTTC
>TRBJ2-7|TRBD1|.|TRBV19
CASKTGQGGSYEQYF
TGTGCCAGTAAAACTGGACAGGGGGGCTCCTACGAGCAGTACTTC
>TRBJ2-1|.|.|TRBV21-1
CASNQIQGAPQEDNEQFF
TGTGCCAGCAACCAAATACAGGGAGCACCCCAAGAGGACAATGAGCAGTTCTTC
>TRBJ2-7|.|.|TRBV18
CASSPSQGYYEQYF
TGTGCCAGCTCACCCTCTCAGGGTTACTACGAGCAGTACTTC
>TRBJ2-2|.|.|TRBV5-1
CASTRTPDTGELFF
TGCGCCAGCACAAGGACTCCTGACACCGGGGAGCTGTTTTTT
>TRBJ2-7|.|.|TRBV6-5
CASSSSRRTSYEQYF
TGTGCCAGCAGTTCCTCTAGAAGAACCTCCTACGAGCAGTACTTC
>TRBJ2-7|.|once|TRBV7-8
CASSERQSSYEQYF
TGTGCCAGCAGCGAAAGACAGAGCTCCTACGAGCAGTACTTC
>TRBJ1-5|.|once|TRBV6-6
CASSLDNQPQHF
TGTGCCAGCAGTTTGGACAATCAGCCCCAGCATTTT
>TRBJ2-3|TRBD2|.|TRBV6-1
CASSELAGGIGTDTQYF
TGTGCCAGCAGTGAATTAGCGGGAGGGATCGGCACAGATACGCAGTATTTT
>TRBJ1-4|TRBD1|once|TRBV6-5
CASSYSPQGRFEKLFF
TGTGCCAGCAGTTACAGCCCACAGGGGAGATTTGAAAAACTGTTTTTT
>TRBJ2-4|.|.|TRBV19
CASSFRREGAKNIQYF
TGTGCCAGTAGTTTTCGGCGGGAAGGGGCCAAAAACATTCAGTACTTC
>TRBJ2-7|.|.|TRBV28
CASSDWGRGGGSEQYF
TGTGCCAGCAGTGATTGGGGTCGTGGTGGGGGGAGCGAGCAGTACTTC
>TRBJ2-3|TRBD1|.|TRBV7-9
CASSSGQGSIMDTQYF
TGTGCCAGCAGCAGCGGACAGGGGAGTATTATGGATACGCAGTATTTT
>TRBJ2-1|TRBD1|few|TRBV7-2
CASSLGQGIYNEQFF
TGTGCCAGCAGCCTGGGACAGGGAATTTACAATGAGCAGTTCTTC
>TRBJ2-2|.|.|TRBV28
CASSPAAEGGPNTGELFF
TGTGCCAGCAGCCCAGCCGCGGAAGGGGGGCCGAACACCGGGGAGCTGTTTTTT
>TRBJ2-2|TRBD2|.|TRBV7-9
CASSPPLTSGRSTGELFF
TGTGCCAGCAGCCCGCCCCTGACTAGCGGGAGAAGTACCGGGGAGCTGTTTTTT
>TRBJ2-1|TRBD2|once|TRBV5-1
CASSRSGNPTLYNEQFF
TGCGCCAGCAGCAGAAGCGGGAACCCAACCCTGTACAATGAGCAGTTCTTC
>TRBJ2-4|.|.|TRBV10-3
CAIIFRVSEQNIQYF
TGTGCCATCATTTTCCGAGTGAGCGAGCAAAACATTCAGTACTTC
>TRBJ1-3|.|.|TRBV7-2
CASSLERASGNTIYF
TGTGCCAGCAGCTTAGAGAGGGCCTCTGGAAACACCATATATTTT
>TRBJ2-2|.|.|TRBV15
CATSRTGPNTPGELFF
TGTGCCACCAGCAGAACAGGACCTAACACGCCCGGGGAGCTGTTTTTT
>TRBJ2-7|TRBD2|.|TRBV30
CALDGGPSGPYEQYF
TGTGCCCTGGACGGGGGTCCTAGCGGCCCCTACGAGCAGTACTTC
>TRBJ2-5|TRBD1|.|TRBV6-6
CASSPRGQGRETQYF
TGTGCCAGCAGTCCCCGCGGACAGGGTAGAGAGACCCAGTACTTC
>TRBJ2-1|TRBD1|.|TRBV19
CASSIQGAASPRTGNEQFF
TGTGCCAGTAGTATACAGGGGGCGGCGAGTCCTAGGACGGGAAATGAGCAGTTCTTC
>TRBJ2-6|.|.|TRBV15
CATSRDPQGLGANVLTF
TGTGCCACCAGCAGAGACCCCCAAGGGCTTGGGGCCAACGTCCTGACTTTC
>TRBJ2-5|.|.|TRBV21-1
CASSKRRKTSGSSPQETQYF
TGTGCCAGCAGCAAACGACGAAAGACTAGCGGGAGTTCCCCGCAAGAGACCCAGTACTTC
>TRBJ1-5|.|.|TRBV6-6
CASSYSILGNQPQHF
TGTGCCAGCAGTTACTCGATTTTGGGCAATCAGCCCCAGCATTTT
>TRBJ2-2|.|.|TRBV2
CASSQQGTGELFF
TGTGCCAGCAGTCAACAGGGCACCGGGGAGCTGTTTTTT
>TRBJ2-3|TRBD2|.|TRBV7-6
CASSLGTSGRVDTQYF
TGTGCCAGCAGCTTGGGGACTAGCGGGAGGGTGGATACGCAGTATTTT
>TRBJ2-7|TRBD2|once|TRBV19
CASASGSAPYEQYF
TGTGCCAGTGCTAGCGGGAGCGCACCCTACGAGCAGTACTTC
>TRBJ2-1|TRBD2|.|TRBV11-1
CASSMPGLAGALEQFF
TGTGCCAGCAGCATGCCGGGACTAGCGGGAGCGCTTGAGCAGTTCTTC
>TRBJ2-5|TRBD1|.|TRBV7-9
CASSLAIQGASQETQYF
TGTGCCAGCAGCTTAGCCATACAGGGGGCATCCCAAGAGACCCAGTACTTC
>TRBJ1-2|.|.|TRBV15
CATSRGGNYGYTF
TGTGCCACCAGCAGAGGAGGGAACTATGGCTACACCTTC
>TRBJ1-1|TRBD1|.|TRBV5-1
CASSLEGRGLGNTEAFF
TGCGCCAGCAGCTTGGAAGGGAGGGGGCTGGGGAACACTGAAGCTTTCTTT
>TRBJ2-5|TRBD1|.|TRBV11-3
CASSFSGTEGETQYF
TGTGCCAGCAGCTTCTCCGGGACAGAAGGGGAGACCCAGTACTTC
>TRBJ2-7|.|.|TRBV9
CASSVGRDPSYEQYF
TGTGCCAGCAGCGTAGGCCGGGACCCATCCTACGAGCAGTACTTC
>TRBJ2-2|TRBD1|once|TRBV11-3
CASSKDRVVTGELFF
TGTGCCAGCAGTAAGGACAGGGTGGTTACCGGGGAGCTGTTTTTT
>TRBJ2-7|TRBD1|.|TRBV19
CASSPSGQGRSYEQYF
TGTGCCAGTAGTCCCTCCGGACAGGGCAGGTCCTACGAGCAGTACTTC
>TRBJ2-1|.|.|TRBV28
CASSSGPGSSYNEQFF
TGTGCCAGCAGCTCGGGCCCCGGAAGCTCCTACAATGAGCAGTTCTTC
>TRBJ1-5|.|.|TRBV14
CASSQEPAANQPQHF
TGTGCCAGCAGCCAAGAGCCGGCAGCCAATCAGCCCCAGCATTTT
>TRBJ1-4|.|.|TRBV19
CASSSRAWNEKLFF
TGTGCCAGTAGTAGCCGAGCCTGGAATGAAAAACTGTTTTTT
>TRBJ1-5|.|.|TRBV5-8
CASENGDRNSNQPQHF
TGTGCCAGTGAGAACGGAGACAGAAATAGCAATCAGCCCCAGCATTTT
>TRBJ2-7|TRBD1|.|TRBV6-6
CASSYSRDSYEQYF
TGTGCCAGCAGTTACTCGAGGGACAGCTACGAGCAGTACTTC
>TRBJ2-1|TRBD2|.|TRBV2
CASILTSGVFNEQFF
TGTGCCAGCATCCTGACTAGCGGGGTCTTCAATGAGCAGTTCTTC